Each of the 11 T cell receptor beta chains below was sequenced from the same sample in a study of blood T cell repertoires in COVID-19. Assay used: immunoSEQ multiplex PCR; TCRdb lists only in-frame clones, some missing. The table shows about 210,000 clones, with approximately 85% occurring only once. Sequenced: peripheral blood. These receptors originate from a woman aged 70-85 years with COVID-19, enrolled during active disease.

The chain recombines TRBV30 with TRBJ2-7; possibly TRBD1 for D (5 bases). Germline V gene data show CDR1 as GTSNPN and CDR2 as SVGIG (reference sequence). Trimming took off 0 bases at V and 5 bases at J, with 11 bases between the two ends. This CDR3 is 13 amino acids long. CDR3 amino acids: CAWSVGRENEQYF. For the CDR3, the DNA is TGTGCCTGGAGTGTGGGCAGGGAAAACGAGCAGTACTTC.

The V call is TRBV19, the J call TRBJ1-5, with a possible D match to TRBD1 (5 bases). Per the germline V gene, CDR1 is LNHDA and CDR2 is SQIVND (reference sequence). V gave up 7 bases and J gave up 6 bases, with 13 bases separating them. CDR3 size: 13 residues. The CDR3 is CASTPGHGQPQHF. In DNA form, the CDR3 reads TGTGCCAGTACCCCCGGACATGGTCAGCCCCAGCATTTT.

The chain couples TRBV12-3 or TRBV12-4 to TRBJ1-2; D might be TRBD1 (6 bases). The CDR3 runs to 13 residues. Trimming stripped 1 base from V and 8 bases from J, with 11 bases between. The CDR3 DNA reads as TGTGCCAGCAGTTTAGGGACAGTTAAGGGCTACACCTTC. Protein sequence: CASSLGTVKGYTF.

The chain recombines TRBV5-1 with TRBJ2-1; 10 bases fit TRBD2. J lost 4 bases, V lost 1 base, and 2 bases had no gene match. This CDR3 spans 15 amino acids. Per the germline V gene, CDR1 is SGHRS and CDR2 is YFSETQ. The CDR3 DNA reads TGCGCCAGCAGCTTGACTAGCGGGATATACAATGAGCAGTTCTTC. Its protein product is CASSLTSGIYNEQFF.

The chain uses TRBV18 and TRBJ1-1; D perhaps matches TRBD1 (5 bases). V shed 3 bases and J shed 2 bases, with 13 bases lying between them. This CDR3 is built from 15 residues. Germline-derived CDR1 and CDR2 are KGHSH and LQKENI. In DNA form, the CDR3 reads TGTGCCAGCTCACCCCTGGGGCAGGTTAACACTGAAGCTTTCTTT. Its protein product is CASSPLGQVNTEAFF.

Concerning this clone itself: One junction end does not reproduce the germline sequence, and a read error may be involved. V and J are TRBV6-5 and TRBJ2-7, with a tentative D call TRBD2 (5 bases). The CDR3 length is 16 residues. Per germline, CDR1 MNHEY and CDR2 SVGAGI. The CDR3 DNA is TGTACCAGCAGTTACGTACGTAGCGTCTCCATGGGGGAGCAGTACTTC. Translating it yields CTSSYVRSVSMGEQYF.

The V and J genes are TRBV7-6 and TRBJ2-7; D may be TRBD2 (6 bases). There are 15 residues in the CDR3. Trimming left V 5 bases short and J 2 bases short, with 16 bases between. Germline V gene lookup returns CDR1 SGHVS and CDR2 FNYEAQ. CDR3: CASSPGGVGTYEQYF. Here the CDR3 DNA reads TGTGCCAGCAGCCCGGGCGGGGTGGGGACCTACGAGCAGTACTTC.

CDR3 coding DNA: TGTGCCAGTGAAGGGGTAGGCTACACCTTC. Its translation is CASEGVGYTF. The chain employs TRBV7-6 and TRBJ1-2; TRBD1 is a possible D gene (5 bases). CDR1 is SGHVS and CDR2 is FNYEAQ in the germline V gene. Between the trimmed V and J ends, which lost 9 bases and 8 bases, there was a span of 10 bases. This CDR3 has 10 amino acids.

The rearrangement links TRBV7-2 to TRBJ2-1, with 8 bases lining up with TRBD2. The CDR3 consists of 14 residues. J was trimmed by 8 bases and V by 0 bases; bases with no gene match: 3. The germline gives CDR1 SGHTA, CDR2 FQGNSA. CDR3 bases: TGTGCCAGCAGCTTAGCTCTAGCGGGCCATGAGCAGTTCTTC. As protein: CASSLALAGHEQFF.

The chain has TRBV19 and TRBJ2-7; D may be TRBD1 (5 bases). The CDR3 is 14 amino acids. V gave up 3 bases and J gave up 2 bases, with 11 bases separating them. Germline lookup yields CDR1 LNHDA and CDR2 SQIVND (reference sequence). CDR3 nucleotides: TGTGCCAGTAGTATTCACGACAGTACCTACGAGCAGTACTTC. This translates into CASSIHDSTYEQYF.

The chain couples TRBV7-2 to TRBJ2-7; 7 bases align to TRBD2. The trim removed 5 bases at V and 0 bases at J, leaving 4 bases unmatched. Germline-derived CDR1 and CDR2 are SGHTA and FQGNSA. This CDR3 is 14 amino acids long. CDR3 coding DNA: TGTGCCAGCAGCCTTGGGGGGGGCTCCTACGAGCAGTACTTC. Translated: CASSLGGGSYEQYF. Drawing the rest from reference TRBV7-2 and TRBJ2-7, the complete variable domain is GAGVSQSPSNKVTEKGKDVELRCDPISGHTALYWYRQSLGQGLEFLIYFQGNSAPDKSGLPSDRFSAERTGGSVSTLTIQRTQQEDSAVYLCASSLGGGSYEQYFGPGTRLTVT.